The 24 T cell receptor beta chains below come from one sample, sequenced in a study of T-cell reconstitution after alpha-beta-depleted transplantation in children. Construction of the TCRbeta library involved unique molecular identifiers. TCRdb ran MiXCR on the PCR reads and lists one entry per CDR3 protein. There are around 200,000 distinct CDR3 sequences in the sample; about 6.8% occur only once, and about 3% lies in the top ten. Material: PBMCs from the stem cell graft donor, obtained from the stem cell graft. The receptor set was obtained from a human donor who donated a stem cell graft to a child with Wiskott-Aldrich syndrome.

This clonotype was observed a few times. The chain is built from TRBV24-1 and TRBJ1-5, with 8 bases that match TRBD1. The CDR3 loop spans 18 amino acids. Germline V gives CDR1 KGHDR, CDR2 SFDVKD. Trimming removed 2 bases from V and 3 bases from J; junction bases left unmatched: 11. Written as DNA, the CDR3 is TGTGCCACCAGTGATTGGAGCTCAGGGGGCGCGATCAATCAGCCCCAGCATTTT. As protein: CATSDWSSGGAINQPQHF.

This clonotype was counted ten times or more. The V call is TRBV29-1, the J call TRBJ1-2; D is possibly TRBD1 (6 bases). This CDR3 region has 11 residues. Germline CDR1 is SQVTM and CDR2 is ANQGSEA. V lost 7 bases and J lost 4, with 10 bases in between. The CDR3 protein is CSGSQGYGYTF. CDR3 nucleotides: TGCAGCGGGTCACAGGGCTATGGCTACACCTTC.

On this clonotype itself: Its ends do not fully match the called genes, so a read error is possible. The chain recombines TRBV3-1 with TRBJ2-1, with 9 bases aligning to TRBD1. There are 17 residues in the CDR3. Germline values: CDR1 LGHDT, CDR2 YNNKEL (reference sequence). As DNA, the CDR3 is TGTGCCAGCTGCCATCTAGTCCCGGGACAGGGTATCTATGAGCAGTTCTTC. It is translated as CASCHLVPGQGIYEQFF.

This clonotype has at least ten counts. The V call is TRBV20-1, the J call TRBJ2-7; D might be TRBD1 (6 bases). Trimming took off 5 bases at V and 3 bases at J, with 17 bases between the two ends. The length of the CDR3 is 14 residues. Germline CDR1 and CDR2: DFQATT and SNEGSKA (reference sequence). This chain's CDR3 is CSAGPGTRDYEQYF. The CDR3, as DNA: TGCAGTGCTGGTCCCGGGACACGCGACTACGAGCAGTACTTC.

This clonotype was observed many times. The chain carries TRBV20-1 and TRBJ1-1; a weak D match, TRBD1 (5 bases). This CDR3 region has 14 residues. Germline V gene sequence: CDR1 DFQATT, CDR2 SNEGSKA (reference sequence). V lost 5 bases and J 8 bases, leaving 21 bases between the germline ends. The CDR3 nucleotides are TGCAGTGCTGATCGGGGAGGGGCGGGGGACGAAGCTTTCTTT. Translated: CSADRGGAGDEAFF.

This clonotype was picked up many times. The chain recombines TRBV15 with TRBJ2-7, with 9 bases lining up with TRBD1. V dropped 3 bases and J dropped 9; count of bases not matched to a gene: 9. Germline V lookup: CDR1 LNHNV, CDR2 YYDKDF (reference sequence). The CDR3 has 14 amino acids. Here the CDR3 reads CATSSGGTGSAQYF. The CDR3 DNA reads as TGTGCCACCAGCAGTGGCGGGACAGGGTCTGCGCAGTACTTC.

In its sample, this clonotype was seen many times. The chain links TRBV10-3 to TRBJ2-7; 7 nucleotides agree with TRBD1. Per germline, CDR1 ENHRY and CDR2 SYGVKD. CDR3 size: 11 residues. The J segment lost 6 bases and the V segment lost 6 bases, leaving 2 bases of the junction unmatched. The CDR3 DNA reads TGTGCCATCAGCTCAGGGGGCGAGCAGTACTTC. Amino acids: CAISSGGEQYF.

The sample holds many counts of this clonotype. The CDR3 loop reads CASSLEVGTRTEAFF. The CDR3 DNA sequence: TGCGCCAGCAGCTTGGAGGTGGGCACGCGCACTGAAGCTTTCTTT. This chain links TRBV5-1 with TRBJ1-1; unclear D gene. V dropped 0 bases and J dropped 4 bases, with 13 bases sitting between them. The germline V gene has CDR1 SGHRS and CDR2 YFSETQ. The CDR3 runs 15 residues.

This clonotype has at least ten counts. The chain links TRBV7-7 to TRBJ2-3, with 11 nucleotides matching TRBD2. The germline gives CDR1 SSHAT, CDR2 FNYEAQ (reference sequence). The J segment lost 4 bases and the V segment lost 9 bases, leaving 18 bases of the junction unmatched. The CDR3 has 18 amino acids. This CDR3 is CARRGELAGGPRADTQYF. CDR3 bases: TGTGCCAGACGTGGGGAATTAGCGGGGGGGCCAAGGGCAGATACGCAGTATTTT.

The genes are TRBV7-9 and TRBJ2-5, with a weak D call TRBD1 (5 bases). Germline CDR1 and CDR2: SEHNR and FQNEAQ (reference sequence). This CDR3 has 15 residues. Trimming stripped 4 bases from V and 4 bases from J, with 16 bases between. Here the CDR3 reads CASSYVGQGRETQYF. DNA of the CDR3: TGTGCCAGCAGCTACGTCGGGCAGGGCCGAGAGACCCAGTACTTC.

This clonotype was seen ten or more times. CDR3 nucleotide sequence: TGCGCCAGCAGCTTGGATGAGGGGACGGACACTGAAGCTTTCTTT. Translating gives CASSLDEGTDTEAFF. The chain uses TRBV5-1 and TRBJ1-1, with a weak D call TRBD1 (5 bases). The V and J ends lost 0 bases and 3 bases respectively, with 12 bases between them. The CDR3 is 15 residues long. Germline V gene lookup returns CDR1 SGHRS and CDR2 YFSETQ.

The chain couples TRBV7-8 to TRBJ2-3, with 8 bases aligning to TRBD2. Germline CDR1 reads SGHVS; CDR2 reads FQNEAQ. The CDR3 is 15 amino acids. Losses at the gene ends were 7 bases for V and 9 bases for J; bases not matched to a gene: 15. The CDR3 nucleotides are TGTGCCAGCACCCCCGGGACTAGGGGTCATGAAACGCAGTATTTT. Its protein product is CASTPGTRGHETQYF.

A few counts support this clonotype. The chain has TRBV12-3 or TRBV12-4 and TRBJ2-5; D remains unclear. V lost 5 bases, J lost 2 bases, and 12 bases lay in between. This CDR3 is built from 14 residues. In DNA form, the CDR3 reads TGTGCCAGCAGTCACTCGGACGGTCAAGAGACCCAGTACTTC. Its translation is CASSHSDGQETQYF.

Turning to this clonotype: A clone one base away is much larger, so this may be a read error. The rearrangement links TRBV27 to TRBJ2-2; the match to TRBD1 covers 10 bases. The CDR3 loop spans 17 amino acids. Germline lookup yields CDR1 MNHEY and CDR2 SMNVEV (reference sequence). After removal of 8 bases from V and 7 bases from J, the junction contained 16 bases not matched to a gene. CDR3 in DNA: TGTGCCAGCGGTTATTTCTGGACAGGGGGTAGGATCGGGGAGCTGTTTTTT. It is translated as CASGYFWTGGRIGELFF.

This clonotype was seen at least ten times. The chain carries TRBV25-1 and TRBJ1-5, with D possibly matching TRBD1 (5 bases). The germline V gene has CDR1 MGHDK and CDR2 SYGVNS. V lost 1 base, J lost 5 bases, and 9 bases lay in between. The CDR3 extends over 14 amino acids. CDR3 loop: CASSESGTHQPQHF. As DNA, the CDR3 is TGTGCCAGCAGTGAATCCGGGACCCATCAGCCCCAGCATTTT.

This clonotype showed up many times. V and J are TRBV20-1 and TRBJ2-7; D remains unclear. CDR1 and CDR2 from the germline V gene are DFQATT and SNEGSKA (reference sequence). The CDR3 contains 10 residues. V was cut by 6 bases and J by 3 bases, with 6 bases left in between. The CDR3 protein is CSAVNYEQYF. The CDR3 nucleotides read TGCAGTGCGGTAAACTACGAGCAGTACTTC.

This clonotype appeared many times. This chain joins TRBV4-3 and TRBJ1-2; the D gene is possibly TRBD1 (5 bases). The CDR3 consists of 17 residues. V was clipped by 0 bases and J by 2 bases, with 16 bases between them. The germline V gene encodes CDR1 LGHNA and CDR2 YSLEER. CDR3 region: CASSQEALGVQNYGYTF. The CDR3 DNA is TGCGCCAGCAGCCAAGAAGCGTTGGGGGTGCAAAACTATGGCTACACCTTC.

This clonotype was counted between two and nine times. This chain joins TRBV7-2 and TRBJ1-2; D might be TRBD1 (5 bases). The CDR3 covers 13 residues. CDR1 and CDR2 (germline): SGHTA, FQGNSA. The germline V and J ends were trimmed by 9 bases and 3 bases, with 14 bases remaining between them. The CDR3 DNA follows: TGTGCCAGGGGGGGAGGGGCCTACTATGGCTACACCTTC. It yields the protein CARGGGAYYGYTF.

This clonotype was detected many times. The rearrangement uses TRBV3-1 and TRBJ2-2; 7 nucleotides line up with TRBD1. V lost 2 bases and J lost 6; bases outside the gene matches: 3. Germline assignment: CDR1 LGHDT and CDR2 YNNKEL (reference sequence). The CDR3 is 14 residues long. The CDR3 protein is CASSQFQGAGELFF. The CDR3 DNA reads TGTGCCAGCAGCCAATTTCAGGGGGCCGGGGAGCTGTTTTTT.

This clonotype showed up many times. This chain connects TRBV7-9 to TRBJ1-1; a possible D gene is TRBD1 (5 bases). Germline V gene data show CDR1 as SEHNR and CDR2 as FQNEAQ (reference sequence). The V end lost 2 bases, the J end lost 2 bases, and 12 bases lay between the germline ends. The CDR3 covers 15 residues. CDR3: CASSLSRGQNTEAFF. The CDR3 nucleotides read TGTGCCAGCAGCTTAAGCCGAGGACAAAACACTGAAGCTTTCTTT. The full variable domain, with the rest looked up from reference TRBV7-9 and TRBJ1-1, is DTGVSQNPRHKITKRGQNVTFRCDPISEHNRLYWYRQTLGQGPEFLTYFQNEAQLEKSRLLSDRFSAERPKGSFSTLEIQRTEQGDSAMYLCASSLSRGQNTEAFFGQGTRLTVV.

The gene calls are TRBV25-1 and TRBJ2-3; D is unresolved. This CDR3 spans 14 amino acids. From germline, CDR1 is MGHDK and CDR2 SYGVNS. The ends were cut back, 3 bases at V and 0 bases at J, with 7 bases in the middle. This chain's CDR3 is CASSDQRSTDTQYF. In nucleotides, the CDR3 is TGTGCCAGCAGTGATCAGAGAAGCACAGATACGCAGTATTTT.

This clonotype was seen ten or more times. The chain couples TRBV5-1 to TRBJ2-3; a weak D match, TRBD1 (6 bases). This CDR3 comprises 13 residues. Germline V CDR1 and CDR2: SGHRS, YFSETQ. V lost 7 bases, J lost 4 bases, and 13 bases lay in between. The CDR3 protein is CASGSQGSDTQYF. In DNA, the CDR3 is TGCGCCAGCGGTTCGCAGGGGTCAGATACGCAGTATTTT.

This clonotype has at least ten counts. V is TRBV11-2 and J is TRBJ2-5, with D perhaps TRBD1 (5 bases). The CDR3 is made up of 14 amino acids. Germline CDR1 and CDR2: SGHAT and FQNNGV. The germline V and J ends were trimmed by 4 bases and 5 bases, with 14 bases remaining between them. The CDR3 DNA sequence: TGTGCCAGCAGCTCGCAGGGCTTCGGGGAGACCCAGTACTTC. Its protein product is CASSSQGFGETQYF.

Ten or more counts support this clonotype. CDR3 sequence (DNA): TGTGCCAGCAGTTTAGCGAACACTGAAGCTTTCTTT. It translates to CASSLANTEAFF. This chain joins TRBV12-3 or TRBV12-4 and TRBJ1-1; D ambiguous. The CDR3 is 12 amino acids. The V end lost 0 bases, the J end lost 1 base, and 0 bases lay between the germline ends.